This is a list of T cell receptor beta chains from one sample in a study of cytomegalovirus exposure and HLA in healthy donors. TCRdb's table, derived via immunoSEQ multiplex PCR, lists solely in-frame clones and lacks some. Of some 150,000 clones in the sample, around three quarters are singletons; the top ten hold approximately 2%. Sequencing input: PBMCs. Receptors originate from a man in his forties in good health and CMV-seronegative. CDR3s include the opening cysteine and the closing phenylalanine or tryptophan. Clone size, where shown, is once, few, many, or a class for clones that have expanded.

V gene: TRBV5-1
clone size: NA
CDR3 protein: CASSPTSSGELFF

V gene: TRBV6-1
clone size: NA
CDR3 protein: CASSEISSYEQYF

V gene: TRBV27
clone size: NA
CDR3 protein: CASSFGGRPGNEQFF

V gene: TRBV10-3
clone size: NA
CDR3 protein: CAIRTVFDTQYF

V gene: TRBV9
clone size: NA
CDR3 protein: CASSKTGARNEQFF

V gene: TRBV29-1
clone size: NA
CDR3 protein: CSVGSGGNSPLHF

V gene: TRBV2
clone size: once
CDR3 protein: CASSEVGTGGLQPQHF

V gene: TRBV5-6
clone size: NA
CDR3 protein: CASSLVAGTSGNTIYF

V gene: TRBV28
clone size: NA
CDR3 protein: CASKSSYNEQFF

V gene: TRBV10-3
clone size: few
CDR3 protein: CAMTSGSSYEQYF

V gene: TRBV7-9
clone size: NA
CDR3 protein: CASSSTGTSGVRAYEQYF

V gene: TRBV15
clone size: NA
CDR3 protein: CATSRLTDPREQYF

V gene: TRBV7-9
clone size: NA
CDR3 protein: CASSLGQLNTGELFF

V gene: TRBV2
clone size: few
CDR3 protein: CASPRDTLNYGYTF

V gene: TRBV19
clone size: NA
CDR3 protein: CASRRTGAYEQYF

V gene: TRBV4-1
clone size: NA
CDR3 protein: CASSPLASWDTGELFF

V gene: TRBV4-1
clone size: NA
CDR3 protein: CASRGVGGGPYNEQFF

V gene: TRBV6-5
clone size: NA
CDR3 protein: CASSYSRVRGKGYTF

V gene: TRBV6-1
clone size: NA
CDR3 protein: CASSIQGVEQYF

V gene: TRBV5-4
clone size: NA
CDR3 protein: CASSRPGQSTDTQYF

V gene: TRBV5-1
clone size: NA
CDR3 protein: CASSYDRAAGGENEQFF

V gene: TRBV6-1
clone size: NA
CDR3 protein: CASSGLTGSRTDTQYF

V gene: TRBV7-9
clone size: NA
CDR3 protein: CASSLRSPSTDTQYF

V gene: TRBV13
clone size: NA
CDR3 protein: CASSLAGQGPTYEQYF

V gene: TRBV10-3
clone size: few
CDR3 protein: CAIISTGQGYNEQYF

V gene: TRBV6-1
clone size: once
CDR3 protein: CASSDPGQGDEKLFF

V gene: TRBV5-6
clone size: NA
CDR3 protein: CASSSGWGSTDTQYF